The 20 T cell receptor beta chains presented below share a single source sample, sequenced in a study of cytomegalovirus exposure and HLA in healthy donors. A multiplex PCR was run with 60 Vbeta primers and 13 Jbeta primers. Profiled with immunoSEQ multiplex PCR; TCRdb holds only in-frame clones, not every one. The data contain around 170,000 clones, about 84% of them seen just once; the ten biggest clones take up 3% to 4%. Sequenced input: PBMCs. These receptors all stem from a man between 50 and 59 years old in good health and CMV-seronegative.

Worth noting for this clone: The sample contains more than one DNA sequence encoding this CDR3. The chain combines TRBV4-2 with TRBJ1-5; 8 nucleotides match TRBD1. This CDR3 has 14 amino acids. CDR1 is LGHNA and CDR2 is YNFKEQ in the germline V gene. The V and J ends lost 0 bases and 6 bases, in that order; junction bases with no gene match: 1. The CDR3 is CASSQDRGPQPQHF. In DNA form, the CDR3 reads TGTGCCAGCAGCCAAGACAGGGGGCCTCAGCCCCAGCATTTT.

The gene calls are TRBV7-2 and TRBJ2-1, with 10 bases identical to TRBD2. The CDR3 has 16 amino acids. J lost 5 bases, V lost 5 bases, and 9 bases had no gene match. Per the germline V gene, CDR1 is SGHTA and CDR2 is FQGNSA. CDR3 residues: CASSQDSSGGHNEQFF. The DNA for the CDR3 is TGTGCCAGCAGCCAAGACTCTAGCGGGGGTCACAATGAGCAGTTCTTC.

This clone was found a few times. The rearrangement joins TRBV4-1 to TRBJ1-3; D is unclear. The CDR3 sequence is 15 residues long. Germline-derived CDR1 and CDR2 are MGHRA and YSYEKL. Trimming shortened V by 0 bases and J by 0 bases, and 6 bases separated the two germline ends. The CDR3, as DNA: TGCGCCAGCAGCCAAGATGACTTCTCTGGAAACACCATATATTTT. Residues: CASSQDDFSGNTIYF.

The chain is built from TRBV5-1 and TRBJ1-1; 8 nucleotides match TRBD1. The CDR3 is made up of 14 amino acids. Per germline, CDR1 SGHRS and CDR2 YFSETQ. The trim removed 7 bases at V and 5 bases at J, leaving 10 bases unmatched. The CDR3 DNA reads TGCGCCAGCGGAAGACAGGGGAGTTTTACTGAAGCTTTCTTT. Its translation is CASGRQGSFTEAFF.

This sequence joins TRBV5-6 and TRBJ2-5; tentatively, D is TRBD1 (5 bases). The CDR3 runs to 16 residues. Germline CDR1 and CDR2: SGHDT and YYEEEE. V lost 4 bases to trimming and J lost 4 bases, with 20 bases between them. The CDR3: CASSRPLDTKSETQYF. The CDR3, as DNA: TGTGCCAGCAGCCGCCCACTGGACACGAAATCAGAGACCCAGTACTTC.

V is TRBV7-9 and J is TRBJ1-3, with TRBD1 identical over 7 bases. Per the germline V gene, CDR1 is SEHNR and CDR2 is FQNEAQ (reference sequence). V lost 4 bases and J lost 4; bases outside the gene matches: 7. The CDR3 has 15 residues. The CDR3 spells CASSSPRDRGNTIYF. The CDR3 DNA is TGTGCCAGCAGCTCCCCCCGGGACAGAGGAAACACCATATATTTT.

The chain couples TRBV2 to TRBJ1-1; 11 bases align to TRBD1. The CDR3 sequence is 16 residues long. Germline V gives CDR1 SNHLY, CDR2 FYNNEI. Trimming cost V 3 bases and J 3 bases; bases outside gene matches: 6. CDR3 in amino acids: CASSDWTGGSDTEAFF. The CDR3 DNA is TGTGCCAGCAGTGACTGGACAGGGGGCTCCGACACTGAAGCTTTCTTT.

This rearrangement joins TRBV13 to TRBJ1-5, with D unresolved. The V gene's germline CDR1 is PRHDT and CDR2 FYEKMQ (reference sequence). There are 12 residues in the CDR3. Trimming removed 2 bases at V and 6 bases at J, with 5 bases between. For the CDR3, the DNA is TGTGCCAGCAGCTTACTCGGTCAGCCCCAGCATTTT. It yields the protein CASSLLGQPQHF.

The V and J genes are TRBV5-1 and TRBJ1-5; D gene unclear. This CDR3 region has 15 residues. V was shortened by 0 bases and J by 3 bases, with 10 bases between the two germline ends. CDR1 and CDR2 (germline): SGHRS, YFSETQ. In nucleotides, the CDR3 is TGCGCCAGCAGCTTGGGGCATAGCCCCAATCAGCCCCAGCATTTT. Amino acids: CASSLGHSPNQPQHF.

V is TRBV7-2 and J is TRBJ1-5, with a possible D match to TRBD1 (6 bases). The germline V and J ends were trimmed by 5 bases and 6 bases, with 11 bases remaining between them. The CDR3 runs to 13 residues. In germline, CDR1 is SGHTA, CDR2 FQGNSA. Here the CDR3 reads CASSATGTQPQHF. CDR3 sequence (DNA): TGTGCCAGCAGCGCAACAGGGACTCAGCCCCAGCATTTT.

This chain uses TRBV27 with TRBJ2-1; possibly TRBD1 for D (6 bases). Deletions cut 3 bases from V and 5 bases from J, with 20 bases between. CDR1 and CDR2 from the germline V gene are MNHEY and SMNVEV (reference sequence). The CDR3 is 17 residues long. The CDR3 bases are TGTGCCAGCAGTTTCTCGCCCCGACAGGATCCCAACAATGAGCAGTTCTTC. Its protein is CASSFSPRQDPNNEQFF.

V and J are TRBV4-3 and TRBJ2-6, with D perhaps matching TRBD1 (5 bases). This CDR3 is built from 17 residues. V lost 0 bases, J lost 0 bases, and 9 bases lay in between. CDR1 LGHNA and CDR2 YSLEER come from the germline V gene. The CDR3 loop reads CASSQEDKNSGANVLTF. As DNA, the CDR3 is TGCGCCAGCAGCCAAGAGGACAAAAACTCTGGGGCCAACGTCCTGACTTTC.

The rearrangement links TRBV29-1 to TRBJ2-5; TRBD2 might be the D (6 bases). Trimming removed 6 bases at V and 1 base at J, with 21 bases between. CDR1 and CDR2 (germline): SQVTM, ANQGSEA. The CDR3 covers 16 residues. CDR3 DNA: TGCAGCGTCGCGATCCCGGGGACTGCGGTCCAAGAGACCCAGTACTTC. Protein: CSVAIPGTAVQETQYF.

V usage is TRBV20-1 and J usage is TRBJ2-1; 7 bases are shared with TRBD2. Trimming removed 0 bases from V and 14 bases from J; junction bases left unmatched: 4. The CDR3 has 11 amino acids. The germline V gene has CDR1 DFQATT and CDR2 SNEGSKA (reference sequence). Here the CDR3 DNA reads TGCAGTGCTAGAGATTTGGGGGGGGAGTTCTTC. This encodes CSARDLGGEFF.

V and J are TRBV5-1 and TRBJ2-7; TRBD1 is a possible D gene (5 bases). This CDR3 has 14 residues. Germline V gene sequence: CDR1 SGHRS, CDR2 YFSETQ. V dropped 4 bases and J dropped 6 bases, with 17 bases sitting between them. This chain's CDR3 is CASSAARQGGEQYF. In DNA, the CDR3 is TGCGCCAGCAGCGCAGCTAGGCAGGGCGGCGAGCAGTACTTC.

CDR3 amino acids: CASSLMVQGWYGYTF. The CDR3, as DNA: TGTGCCAGCAGCTTGATGGTCCAGGGTTGGTATGGCTACACCTTC. This sequence joins TRBV7-2 and TRBJ1-2, with a possible D match to TRBD1 (5 bases). The germline V gene has CDR1 SGHTA and CDR2 FQGNSA. The CDR3 consists of 15 residues. V lost 3 bases and J lost 5, with 16 bases in between.

The chain links TRBV7-9 to TRBJ1-2, with 7 bases fitting TRBD1. Germline CDR1 is SEHNR and CDR2 is FQNEAQ (reference sequence). This CDR3 region has 14 residues. V shed 5 bases, J shed 5 bases, and the junction held 8 bases outside the gene matches. This chain's CDR3 is CASSPDRTMYGYTF. CDR3 DNA: TGTGCCAGCAGCCCGGACAGGACAATGTATGGCTACACCTTC.

V is TRBV6-1 and J is TRBJ1-5, with 8 bases matching TRBD1. Germline V gene data show CDR1 as MNHNS and CDR2 as SASEGT. CDR3 length: 18 amino acids. The junction had 10 bases not matched to a gene; V was cut back by 1 base and J by 2 bases. CDR3 region: CASSEGQGAGFGNQPQHF. The DNA of the CDR3 is TGTGCCAGCAGTGAAGGGCAGGGGGCAGGGTTCGGCAATCAGCCCCAGCATTTT.

This clone was counted only a few times. The chain recombines TRBV9 with TRBJ2-2; D is perhaps TRBD1 (6 bases). This CDR3 region has 13 residues. The V end was cut by 9 bases, the J end by 0 bases, with 9 bases between. CDR1 and CDR2 (germline): SGDLS, YYNGEE. The CDR3 nucleotides are TGTGCCACCGGACAGACGAACACCGGGGAGCTGTTTTTT. This encodes CATGQTNTGELFF.

The gene calls are TRBV18 and TRBJ2-7; TRBD1 aligns across 8 bases. The CDR3 runs 15 residues. V lost 4 bases, J lost 7 bases, and 12 bases stayed unmatched. The germline gives CDR1 KGHSH, CDR2 LQKENI. The CDR3 loop is CASSQDRTGPWEQYF. The CDR3 bases are TGTGCCAGCTCACAGGACCGGACAGGGCCGTGGGAGCAGTACTTC.